A single T cell receptor (beta chain) is shown here with its context. Its antigen is as yet unknown. Libraries were prepared by immunoSEQ multiplex PCR; TCRdb keeps only in-frame clonotypes and omits some of them. Of 1,500 to 2,000 clones listed, approximately 95% are singletons. The data originate from a study of chemoradiotherapy in HPV16-positive cancers. Study-level points and caveats: HPV-specific T cells were functionally defined from only a couple of HPV16-positive patients.

CDR3 length: 13 residues. The germline CDR1 and CDR2 sequences are MDHEN and SYDVKM. V gave up 8 bases and J gave up 2 bases, with 13 bases separating them. Sample: tumor tissue, taken from a patient who underwent chemoradiotherapy. This clonotype originated in a human donor with HPV-associated anogenital cancer. This chain links TRBV28 with TRBJ2-7; D possibly corresponds to TRBD1 (6 bases). CDR3 loop: CASQGTPTYEQYF. DNA of the CDR3: TGTGCCAGCCAGGGGACACCGACCTACGAGCAGTACTTC.